This TCR beta chain stems from a study of blood T cell repertoires in COVID-19. A single count supports this clone. Original processing methods: Counts of nucleated cells, estimated from reference gene primer amplification, were obtained. Profiling relied on immunoSEQ multiplex PCR, and the TCRdb table lists in-frame clones only, not all of them. V and J calls and clone size are given by that table; D and trimming were obtained from the DNA. The sample shows 65,000 to 100,000 clones, approximately 80% of them seen only once. The sequencing input was peripheral blood. The receptor comes from a human donor in a cohort sampled during active COVID-19.

The CDR3 here is CASSVLRIHTDTQYF. Written as DNA, the CDR3 is TGTGCCAGCAGTGTCTTGCGGATCCACACAGATACGCAGTATTTT. V and J are TRBV2 and TRBJ2-3; no definite D call. The V and J ends lost 4 bases and 2 bases respectively, with 13 bases between them. This CDR3 is 15 amino acids long. Per germline, CDR1 SNHLY and CDR2 FYNNEI. Full variable domain (missing parts from reference TRBV2 and TRBJ2-3): EPEVTQTPSHQVTQMGQEVILRCVPISNHLYFYWYRQILGQKVEFLVSFYNNEISEKSEIFDDQFSVERPDGSNFTLKIRSTKLEDSAMYFCASSVLRIHTDTQYFGPGTRLTVL.